This TCR beta chain is from a study of blood T cell repertoires in COVID-19. In this sample, this clone turned up once. In germline, CDR1 is LNHDA, CDR2 SQIVND (reference sequence). The germline V and J ends were trimmed by 3 bases and 2 bases, with 8 bases remaining between them. The CDR3 is made up of 14 amino acids. Assay used: immunoSEQ multiplex PCR; TCRdb lists only in-frame clones, some missing. The table lists 650,000 to 800,000 clones, approximately 90% of them singletons. Input material: peripheral blood. The rearrangement joins TRBV19 to TRBJ2-1; tentatively, D is TRBD2 (5 bases). The origin of this receptor is a woman aged 18 to 35 with acute or convalescent COVID-19. The CDR3 sequence is CASSISEPYNEQFF. The CDR3 coding sequence is TGTGCCAGTAGTATTAGCGAACCCTACAATGAGCAGTTCTTC. The full variable domain, completed using reference TRBV19 and TRBJ2-1, is DGGITQSPKYLFRKEGQNVTLSCEQNLNHDAMYWYRQDPGQGLRLIYYSQIVNDFQKGDIAEGYSVSREKKESFPLTVTSAQKNPTAFYLCASSISEPYNEQFFGPGTRLTVL.